One sample yielded the 20 T cell receptor beta chains listed below, sequenced in a study of shared clonotypes between healthy human individuals. Data came from immunoSEQ multiplex PCR; TCRdb stores just in-frame clones and leaves some out. The sample carries around 1,000,000 clones, roughly 80% recorded once. Material for sequencing was memory CD4+ T cells from PBMCs. Subset reported: CD45RA-negative fraction. The receptors originated from a man aged 18 to 29 in good health. Some clones in this sample may be carry-over from other donors' samples.

The CDR3 reads CASTPSNPNTGELFF. The CDR3 DNA reads as TGTGCCAGCACCCCATCGAACCCGAACACCGGGGAGCTGTTTTTT. The chain uses TRBV11-1 and TRBJ2-2; D ambiguous. Trimming stripped 7 bases from V and 0 bases from J, with 12 bases between. The CDR3 length is 15 residues. Germline V lookup: CDR1 SGHAT, CDR2 FQDESV (reference sequence). Combining the CDR3 with reference TRBV11-1 and TRBJ2-2 gives the whole variable domain EAEVAQSPRYKITEKSQAVAFWCDPISGHATLYWYRQILGQGPELLVQFQDESVVDDSQLPKDRFSAERLKGVDSTLKIQPAELGDSAMYLCASTPSNPNTGELFFGEGSRLTVL.

The V call is TRBV5-6, the J call TRBJ2-3, with a weak D call TRBD1 (7 bases). The CDR3 is made up of 13 amino acids. Trimming removed 4 bases from V and 5 bases from J, with 11 bases in between. CDR1 and CDR2 (germline): SGHDT, YYEEEE. The CDR3 sequence: CASSTQGGDTQYF. The CDR3 coding sequence is TGTGCCAGCAGCACTCAGGGGGGAGATACGCAGTATTTT.

This clone was observed a few times. The CDR3 DNA reads TGTGCCAGCAGTCCCCCCGGACTAGCGGGTACGGACGAGCAGTACTTC. Protein product: CASSPPGLAGTDEQYF. The chain links TRBV28 to TRBJ2-7; TRBD2 aligns across 11 bases. Germline V CDR1 and CDR2: MDHEN, SYDVKM. The J segment lost 5 bases and the V segment lost 5 bases, leaving 11 bases of the junction unmatched. The CDR3 runs 16 residues.

The CDR3 sequence is CASRITTGELFF. The DNA for the CDR3 is TGTGCCAGCAGGATCACCACCGGGGAGCTGTTTTTT. The chain carries TRBV2 and TRBJ2-2; no definite D call. This CDR3 is 12 amino acids long. The V gene lost 6 bases and the J gene lost 4 bases, with 6 bases spanning the gap. Per germline, CDR1 SNHLY and CDR2 FYNNEI. The full variable domain, its missing parts supplied by reference TRBV2 and TRBJ2-2, is EPEVTQTPSHQVTQMGQEVILRCVPISNHLYFYWYRQILGQKVEFLVSFYNNEISEKSEIFDDQFSVERPDGSNFTLKIRSTKLEDSAMYFCASRITTGELFFGEGSRLTVL.

This sequence joins TRBV19 and TRBJ2-5, with D perhaps matching TRBD1 (5 bases). The V end was cut by 2 bases, the J end by 2 bases, with 6 bases between. Germline V gene sequence: CDR1 LNHDA, CDR2 SQIVND (reference sequence). This CDR3 region has 13 residues. The CDR3 DNA is TGTGCCAGTAGTATAACAGGTCAAGAGACCCAGTACTTC. This translates into CASSITGQETQYF.

This clone is a singleton in its sample. The rearrangement links TRBV7-2 to TRBJ2-3; D not certain. The CDR3 is 13 residues long. V gave up 4 bases and J gave up 2 bases, with 7 bases separating them. Germline CDR1 reads SGHTA; CDR2 reads FQGNSA. The DNA for the CDR3 is TGTGCCAGCAGCTCGTACCACACAGATACGCAGTATTTT. Protein sequence: CASSSYHTDTQYF.

The chain carries TRBV18 and TRBJ1-1, with D perhaps matching TRBD1 (6 bases). The CDR3 contains 16 residues. CDR1 is KGHSH, CDR2 LQKENI, per germline. Trimming stripped 6 bases from V and 3 bases from J, with 20 bases between. Written as DNA, the CDR3 is TGTGCCAGCTCGCCCACCATTATAAGGGGGGACACTGAAGCTTTCTTT. Its translation: CASSPTIIRGDTEAFF.

The J gene is TRBJ2-3, the V gene TRBV4-2; TRBD2 agrees at 8 bases. CDR3 length: 14 residues. The germline CDR1 and CDR2 sequences are LGHNA and YNFKEQ. The trim removed 5 bases at V and 4 bases at J, leaving 5 bases unmatched. As DNA, the CDR3 is TGTGCCAGCAGCAAAACGGGGGGGTCAGATACGCAGTATTTT. Its translation is CASSKTGGSDTQYF.

This chain uses TRBV5-1 with TRBJ1-2, with D hard to call. V was pared by 0 bases and J by 4 bases, with 7 bases between. The V gene's germline CDR1 is SGHRS and CDR2 YFSETQ. This CDR3 has 13 residues. In DNA form, the CDR3 reads TGCGCCAGCAGCTTGGAAGGGCTCTATGGCTACACCTTC. Translated: CASSLEGLYGYTF.

This clone was recorded once. The chain is built from TRBV10-2 and TRBJ2-7; 11 nucleotides match TRBD2. Germline values: CDR1 WSHSY, CDR2 SAAADI. Trimming cost V 8 bases and J 3 bases; bases outside gene matches: 3. This CDR3 comprises 13 residues. The CDR3 is CASGGTSGYEQYF. The DNA of the CDR3 is TGCGCCAGCGGCGGGACTAGCGGCTACGAGCAGTACTTC.

The V gene is TRBV5-8, the J gene TRBJ1-1; the D gene is possibly TRBD1 (6 bases). CDR1 SGHTS and CDR2 YDEGEE come from the germline V gene. The CDR3 loop spans 16 amino acids. Trimming stripped 0 bases from V and 1 base from J, with 13 bases between. The CDR3 DNA follows: TGTGCCAGCAGCTTGGCCCTGGGGGCGAGGAACACTGAAGCTTTCTTT. Protein product: CASSLALGARNTEAFF.

The chain joins TRBV19 to TRBJ2-7; D is ambiguous. CDR3 size: 14 residues. The V gene lost 2 bases and the J gene lost 5 bases, with 13 bases spanning the gap. Germline CDR1 reads LNHDA; CDR2 reads SQIVND (reference sequence). The CDR3 DNA follows: TGTGCCAGTAGTATAAGGGCCTTTCCCCACGAGCAGTACTTC. Translation: CASSIRAFPHEQYF. The complete variable domain, with remaining parts taken from reference TRBV19 and TRBJ2-7, reads DGGITQSPKYLFRKEGQNVTLSCEQNLNHDAMYWYRQDPGQGLRLIYYSQIVNDFQKGDIAEGYSVSREKKESFPLTVTSAQKNPTAFYLCASSIRAFPHEQYFGPGTRLTVT.

The chain recombines TRBV4-1 with TRBJ2-1, with 9 bases fitting TRBD2. Germline V gives CDR1 MGHRA, CDR2 YSYEKL. The V gene end was trimmed by 2 bases and the J gene end by 7 bases; junction bases not matched to a gene: 6. The CDR3 is 15 amino acids. CDR3 DNA sequence: TGCGCCAGCAGCCAAACCGGGACTAGCTTTAATGAGCAGTTCTTC. This codes for CASSQTGTSFNEQFF.

V is TRBV6-5 and J is TRBJ2-7; D remains unclear. The CDR3 consists of 13 residues. CDR1 is MNHEY and CDR2 is SVGAGI in the germline V gene. Trimming took 7 bases from V and 3 from J, leaving 13 bases between them. The DNA for the CDR3 is TGTGCCAGCACGGGCCGGACCCACTACGAGCAGTACTTC. This gives the protein CASTGRTHYEQYF.

The chain is built from TRBV7-9 and TRBJ1-1, with D possibly matching TRBD1 (5 bases). Germline CDR1 SEHNR, CDR2 FQNEAQ (reference sequence). The ends were cut back, 7 bases at V and 3 bases at J, with 18 bases in the middle. This CDR3 is built from 15 residues. The CDR3 DNA sequence: TGTGCCAGCATCCTTTCCCAGGGTGCTGACACTGAAGCTTTCTTT. Translated: CASILSQGADTEAFF.

The chain employs TRBV30 and TRBJ2-1; D remains unclear. The CDR3 runs to 12 residues. Germline CDR1 GTSNPN, CDR2 SVGIG (reference sequence). V was clipped by 5 bases and J by 5 bases, with 10 bases between them. The CDR3, as DNA: TGTGCCTGGGCTCCCAGGAACAATGAGCAGTTCTTC. This translates into CAWAPRNNEQFF. The complete variable domain, with remaining parts taken from reference TRBV30 and TRBJ2-1, reads SQTIHQWPATLVQPVGSPLSLECTVEGTSNPNLYWYRQAAGRGLQLLFYSVGIGQISSEVPQNLSASRPQDRQFILSSKKLLLSDSGFYLCAWAPRNNEQFFGPGTRLTVL.

The chain is built from TRBV6-5 and TRBJ2-3, with 8 bases identical to TRBD2. V lost 11 bases and J lost 3; bases outside the gene matches: 13. Germline CDR1 is MNHEY and CDR2 is SVGAGI. The CDR3 covers 15 residues. The CDR3 reads CAYGTGAGGTDTQYF. The CDR3, as DNA: TGTGCCTACGGAACCGGGGCGGGGGGAACAGATACGCAGTATTTT.

The chain carries TRBV4-2 and TRBJ2-3; TRBD2 agrees at 12 bases. The length of the CDR3 is 17 residues. The junction had 5 bases not matched to a gene; V was cut back by 1 base and J by 3 bases. The germline V gene encodes CDR1 LGHNA and CDR2 YNFKEQ. The CDR3 coding sequence is TGTGCCAGCAGCCAAGGCCGACTAGCGGGAGATACAGATACGCAGTATTTT. Its protein is CASSQGRLAGDTDTQYF.

This rearrangement joins TRBV5-1 to TRBJ1-4; D perhaps matches TRBD1 (5 bases). The CDR3 is 15 amino acids. Looked up from germline, CDR1 is SGHRS and CDR2 is YFSETQ. Between the trimmed V and J ends, which lost 4 bases and 5 bases, there was a span of 15 bases. The CDR3 sequence is CASSPTGVPNEKLFF. In DNA, the CDR3 is TGCGCCAGCAGCCCGACGGGGGTTCCCAATGAAAAACTGTTTTTT. Based on the CDR3 plus reference TRBV5-1 and TRBJ1-4, the full variable domain is KAGVTQTPRYLIKTRGQQVTLSCSPISGHRSVSWYQQTPGQGLQFLFEYFSETQRNKGNFPGRFSGRQFSNSRSEMNVSTLELGDSALYLCASSPTGVPNEKLFFGSGTQLSVL.

The rearrangement joins TRBV6-1 to TRBJ2-7; no firm D call. Germline CDR1 reads MNHNS; CDR2 reads SASEGT. The CDR3 has 14 amino acids. V shed 7 bases and J shed 10 bases, with 23 bases lying between them. The CDR3 here is CASNDSPGPFNQYF. The CDR3 DNA reads TGTGCCAGCAACGACTCCCCCGGACCCTTTAACCAGTACTTC.